This TCR beta chain was identified during a study of blood T cells in healthy people across ages. Findings and caveats of the study: TCR beta diversity was tightly associated with the proportion of naive T cells. Both naive CD4+ cell counts and diversity were greater in long-lived donors than in aged donors.

A note on this clonotype: Its target is unknown.

With a J-beta primer mix and a sample-barcoded 5' primer, a second PCR ran about 7 to 12 cycles. Every cDNA molecule bore a tag from a template-switch adaptor containing 12 random nucleotides. One entry per CDR3 protein results from TCRdb running MiXCR on the 5' RACE reads. The repertoire has roughly 1.4 million distinct CDR3 sequences, approximately 59% of them found once; the top ten carry roughly 6.3%. Sequences were obtained from blood. The origin of this receptor is a young man in good health.

CDR3 nucleotides: TGTGCCAGCGGTCCCATGGGCTACACCTTC. The encoded protein is CASGPMGYTF. V is TRBV6-1 and J is TRBJ1-2; no firm D call. Trimming took off 8 bases at V and 8 bases at J, with 9 bases between the two ends. The length of the CDR3 is 10 residues. CDR1 MNHNS and CDR2 SASEGT come from the germline V gene.